The source of this T cell receptor beta chain is a study of Ad26.COV2.S vaccination and SARS-CoV-2 variants. Study-level results: Vaccinees showed greater spike-specific TCR breadth than placebo recipients.

The data were produced by immunoSEQ multiplex PCR, yet TCRdb's version contains in-frame clones alone and is incomplete. The sample records approximately 480,000 clones, 87% being singletons. For this clone: The antigen remains unidentified.

Treatment specified: about 20 received Ad26.COV2.S at low or high dose, single or two shots; roughly 5 received placebo; per-sample allocation not given. Following the first vaccine or placebo injection, samples were taken on day 63. The CDR3 length is 14 residues. The trim removed 6 bases at V and 7 bases at J, leaving 9 bases unmatched. The germline V gene has CDR1 MNHEY and CDR2 SVGAGI. This TCR was sampled from a person between 18 and 60 years old who received the Ad26.COV2.S COVID-19 vaccine or a placebo. The rearrangement links TRBV6-5 to TRBJ1-1, with 9 bases identical to TRBD1. The sequencing used peripheral blood, collected in a trial of Ad26.COV2.S vaccine versus placebo. CDR3 loop: CASRPGTGTLEAFF. The CDR3 DNA sequence: TGTGCCAGCAGACCCGGGACAGGGACTCTTGAAGCTTTCTTT.